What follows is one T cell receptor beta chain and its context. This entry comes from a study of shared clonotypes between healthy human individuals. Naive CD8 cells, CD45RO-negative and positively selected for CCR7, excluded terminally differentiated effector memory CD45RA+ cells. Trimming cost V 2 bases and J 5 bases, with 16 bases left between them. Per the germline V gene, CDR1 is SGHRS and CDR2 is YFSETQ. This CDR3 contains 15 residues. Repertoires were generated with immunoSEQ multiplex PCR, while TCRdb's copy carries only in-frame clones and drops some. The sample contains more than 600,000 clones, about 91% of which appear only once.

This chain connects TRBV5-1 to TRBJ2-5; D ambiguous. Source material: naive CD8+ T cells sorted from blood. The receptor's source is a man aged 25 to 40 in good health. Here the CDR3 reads CASSLRGALGETQYF. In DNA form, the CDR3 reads TGCGCCAGCAGCTTACGAGGAGCTCTGGGGGAGACCCAGTACTTC.